Shown below are 2 T cell receptor beta chains from a single sample sequenced in a study of shared clonotypes between healthy human individuals. It was CD45RO-negative cells, positively selected for CCR7, that made up naive CD8 cells, with terminally differentiated effector memory CD45RA+ cells excluded. Assay used: immunoSEQ multiplex PCR; TCRdb lists only in-frame clones, some missing. The sample has some 740,000 clones; over 90% are singletons. Sequencing input: naive CD8+ T cells sorted from blood. The source of these receptors is a man in his thirties or forties in good health.

J is TRBJ1-3 and V is TRBV27; no firm D call. Germline assignment: CDR1 MNHEY and CDR2 SMNVEV (reference sequence). The CDR3 has 17 residues. Deletions cut 3 bases from V and 0 bases from J, with 15 bases between. CDR3: CASSFASGGFSGNTIYF. CDR3 nucleotides: TGTGCCAGCAGTTTCGCTTCGGGTGGATTCTCTGGAAACACCATATATTTT.

V usage is TRBV4-3 and J usage is TRBJ1-2, with D maybe TRBD1 (5 bases). This CDR3 contains 14 residues. Between the trimmed V and J ends, which lost 0 bases and 5 bases, there was a span of 10 bases. CDR1 and CDR2 (germline): LGHNA, YSLEER. The DNA of the CDR3 is TGCGCCAGCAGCCAAGATAGGGGAACTTATGGCTACACCTTC. As protein: CASSQDRGTYGYTF.